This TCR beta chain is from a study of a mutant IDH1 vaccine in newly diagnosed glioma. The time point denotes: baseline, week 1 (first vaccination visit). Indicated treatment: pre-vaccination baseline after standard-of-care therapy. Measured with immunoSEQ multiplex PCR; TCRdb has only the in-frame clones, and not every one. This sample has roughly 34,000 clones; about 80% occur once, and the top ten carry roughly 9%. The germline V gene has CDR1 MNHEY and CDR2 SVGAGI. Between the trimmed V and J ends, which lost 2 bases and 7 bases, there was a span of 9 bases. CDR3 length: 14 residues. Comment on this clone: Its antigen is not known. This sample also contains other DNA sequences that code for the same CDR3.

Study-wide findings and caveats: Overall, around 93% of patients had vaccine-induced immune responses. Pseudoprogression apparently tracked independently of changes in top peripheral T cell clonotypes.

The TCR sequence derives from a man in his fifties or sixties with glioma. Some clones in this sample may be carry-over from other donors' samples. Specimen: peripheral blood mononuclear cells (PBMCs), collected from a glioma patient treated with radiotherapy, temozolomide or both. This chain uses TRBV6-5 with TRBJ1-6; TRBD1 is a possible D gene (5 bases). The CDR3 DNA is TGTGCCAGCAGTTACGGGACGGAAAATTCACCCCTCCACTTT. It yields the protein CASSYGTENSPLHF.